The TCR beta chain under discussion was sequenced for a study of cytomegalovirus exposure and HLA in healthy donors. The wider study: Clustering assigned 81% of the roughly 420 genotyped donors to the Caucasian-associated ancestry cluster.

Study outcomes and limitations: Earlier analysis yielded a pattern in which most TCR beta V segments were productive about 87% or about 30% of the time. A link between a missense DCLRE1C variant and TCR beta V- and J-gene trimming emerged from a later analysis.

While unrecorded immune exposures were likely, the donors were nominally healthy when sampled. A remark on this clone: Antigen specificity is unknown.

Vbeta (60) and Jbeta (13) primers were used in the PCR. Data came from immunoSEQ multiplex PCR; TCRdb stores just in-frame clones and leaves some out. The table shows around 150,000 clones, with roughly 80% occurring only once. CDR1 and CDR2 (germline): LNHDA, SQIVND (reference sequence). CDR3 length: 15 amino acids. The V gene end was trimmed by 5 bases and the J gene end by 8 bases; junction bases not matched to a gene: 11. The sequence came from a woman in her thirties in good health and CMV-seropositive. Sequences were obtained from PBMCs. This chain uses TRBV19 with TRBJ1-4; the match to TRBD1 covers 7 bases. This CDR3 reads CASSPRGRSREKLFF. CDR3 nucleotides: TGTGCCAGTAGTCCGAGGGGGCGAAGCAGAGAAAAACTGTTTTTT.